The 18 T cell receptor beta chains reported below all come from one sample, sequenced in a study of metastatic and nonmetastatic thyroid tumors (dated by TCRdb to between 2020 and 2021). Before undergoing thyroid surgery, none of the patients had been given any kind of treatment. Preparation of the library involved PCR. TCRdb lists the instrument as Illumina HiSeq 4000. TCRdb ran its own pipeline on the public reads, namely fastp trimming at Q25 and MiXCR clone calling, and kept in-frame beta chains. This sample is represented by 15,000 to 20,000 clones; less than 30% of them were singletons. The top ten constitute approximately 26% of the sample. Sequencing input: tumor tissue. These receptors came from a male donor with papillary thyroid cancer or a benign thyroid nodule (not recorded which). Some clones in this sample may be carry-over from other donors' samples.

In its sample, this clone was seen a few times. The chain joins TRBV12-3 or TRBV12-4 to TRBJ2-7, with 8 bases that match TRBD1. The J segment lost 7 bases and the V segment lost 5 bases, leaving 16 bases of the junction unmatched. The CDR3 is 16 residues long. The CDR3 loop is CASSPGGQVPSVEQYF. The DNA for the CDR3 is TGTGCCAGCAGTCCTGGGGGACAGGTACCATCCGTAGAGCAGTACTTC.

Concerning this clone: One end of the junction does not line up with germline, which may come from a read error. The sample contains more than one DNA sequence encoding this CDR3. The DNA of the CDR3 is TGCAGTGCTGTGACTGACAGGGGAGACGGCTACACATTC. It is translated as CSAVTDRGDGYTF. This chain links TRBV20-1 with TRBJ1-2; TRBD1 agrees at 8 bases. This CDR3 contains 13 residues. Looked up from germline, CDR1 is DFQATT and CDR2 is SNEGSKA (reference sequence).

This clone qualifies as medium-sized. The chain has TRBV2 and TRBJ1-6; D perhaps matches TRBD1 (6 bases). CDR1 is SNHLY, CDR2 FYNNEI, per germline. The CDR3 has 15 residues. The ends were cut back, 6 bases at V and 1 base at J, with 10 bases in the middle. The CDR3 nucleotides read TGTGCCAGCAGACAGGGTGAATCCTATAATTCACCCCTCCACTTT. This encodes CASRQGESYNSPLHF.

Many counts were recorded for this clone. This chain connects TRBV5-1 to TRBJ2-7; D gene ambiguous. Looked up from germline, CDR1 is SGHRS and CDR2 is YFSETQ. Trimming removed 0 bases at V and 3 bases at J, with 7 bases between. The CDR3 extends over 13 amino acids. The CDR3, as DNA: TGCGCCAGCAGCTTGGGGCTAGACTACGAGCAGTACTTC. Its protein is CASSLGLDYEQYF.

This clone was picked up many times. V gene TRBV7-6 combines with J gene TRBJ2-5; 13 bases match TRBD2. J lost 4 bases, V lost 2 bases, and 4 bases had no gene match. The CDR3 has 16 residues. Germline values: CDR1 SGHVS, CDR2 FNYEAQ. The CDR3 region has the DNA TGTGCCAGCAGCTTATTGCGACTAGCGGGGGGAGAGACCCAGTACTTC. Its protein product is CASSLLRLAGGETQYF.

The chain is built from TRBV20-1 and TRBJ2-5; no reliable D call. Trimming cost V 0 bases and J 5 bases, with 13 bases left between them. Germline-derived CDR1 and CDR2 are DFQATT and SNEGSKA (reference sequence). The CDR3 is 14 amino acids. CDR3 bases: TGCAGTGCTAGAGATTCTTCGGGTAGGGAGACCCAGTACTTC. Translation: CSARDSSGRETQYF.

The chain carries TRBV5-1 and TRBJ1-3; D is undetermined. Per the germline V gene, CDR1 is SGHRS and CDR2 is YFSETQ. Trimming cost V 0 bases and J 0 bases, with 10 bases left between them. CDR3 size: 16 residues. The CDR3 reads CASSLGVIGSGNTIYF. The CDR3, as DNA: TGCGCCAGCAGCTTGGGGGTTATTGGCTCTGGAAACACCATATATTTT.

The rearrangement uses TRBV5-5 and TRBJ2-2; TRBD1 agrees at 9 bases. In germline, CDR1 is SGHKS, CDR2 YYEKEE (reference sequence). This CDR3 contains 14 residues. V shed 2 bases and J 7 bases; nucleotides not matched to a gene: 3. This CDR3 reads CASSFWTGVGELFF. In DNA, the CDR3 is TGTGCCAGCAGCTTTTGGACAGGGGTCGGGGAGCTGTTTTTT.

This clone was seen ten or more times. The chain links TRBV24-1 to TRBJ2-2; 7 bases line up with TRBD2. Trimming took 10 bases from V and 5 from J; bases not matched to a gene: 12. The CDR3 is 15 amino acids. Per germline, CDR1 KGHDR and CDR2 SFDVKD. The CDR3 is CATTPGGSGTGELFF. CDR3 in DNA: TGTGCCACAACCCCGGGGGGTAGCGGAACCGGGGAGCTGTTTTTT.

Regarding this clone: Lacking the conserved final phenylalanine or tryptophan, this CDR3 likely reflects a read error. The chain employs TRBV13 and TRBJ2-1; no definite D call. Germline values: CDR1 PRHDT, CDR2 FYEKMQ (reference sequence). This CDR3 has 17 residues. The CDR3 region is CASSWRGPHIAYIEQFY. The CDR3 region has the DNA TGTGCCAGCAGCTGGAGAGGCCCCCATATTGCCTACATTGAGCAGTTCTAC.

This clone was counted only a few times. The V call is TRBV30, the J call TRBJ2-7; the D is unclear. Looked up from germline, CDR1 is GTSNPN and CDR2 is SVGIG (reference sequence). The CDR3 is 11 amino acids. V shed 3 bases and J shed 9 bases, with 12 bases lying between them. The CDR3: CAWRGEVAQYF. CDR3 bases: TGTGCCTGGAGAGGAGAGGTCGCGCAGTACTTC.

This clone was seen more than once but under ten times. The genes are TRBV6-1 and TRBJ1-3; D ambiguous. Trimming stripped 11 bases from V and 0 bases from J, with 11 bases between. This CDR3 contains 13 residues. Germline V CDR1 and CDR2: MNHNS, SASEGT. CDR3 nucleotides: TGTGCCGCCAAAACTAGCTCTGGAAACACCATATATTTT. The encoded protein is CAAKTSSGNTIYF.

As regards this clone: The CDR3 end shows no conserved phenylalanine or tryptophan, and so a read error is likely. Because the CDR3's place on the DNA is in doubt, the DNA is left out and the CDR3 is given as listed by TCRdb. The chain carries TRBV7-6 and TRBJ1-4; the D call of TRBD1 is as the table states it, not checked on the DNA. Counting both end residues, the CDR3 totals 16 amino acids. Germline assignment: CDR1 SGHVS and CDR2 FNYEAQ. The CDR3 here is CASSSYQGVANEKLFI.

This clone occurred a few times. The CDR3 loop reads CASSLLQGSNTEAFF. CDR3 sequence (DNA): TGCGCCAGCAGCTTATTACAGGGATCGAACACTGAAGCTTTCTTT. The rearrangement joins TRBV5-1 to TRBJ1-1, with D possibly being TRBD1 (6 bases). The CDR3 is 15 amino acids. V was trimmed by 2 bases and J by 1 base, leaving 12 bases between them. The germline V gene encodes CDR1 SGHRS and CDR2 YFSETQ.

This clone was observed at least ten times. The chain carries TRBV11-3 and TRBJ2-7; D not certain. The CDR3 length is 15 residues. CDR1 is SGHNT, CDR2 YENEEA, per germline. Trimming stripped 3 bases from V and 0 bases from J, with 12 bases between. The CDR3 DNA reads as TGTGCCAGCAGCTTTCGACTCTGGAGCTCCTACGAGCAGTACTTC. Its translation: CASSFRLWSSYEQYF.

This clone was picked up many times. Other DNA variants within this sample encode the same CDR3. The gene calls are TRBV5-6 and TRBJ2-2; 8 bases fit TRBD1. The length of the CDR3 is 14 residues. The ends lost 2 bases at V and 7 bases at J; junction bases unmatched: 4. The germline CDR1 and CDR2 sequences are SGHDT and YYEEEE. The CDR3 coding sequence is TGTGCCAGCAGCTTTGGACAGGGCAGCGGGGAGCTGTTTTTT. It codes for CASSFGQGSGELFF.

This clone has a count of ten or more. Being one base from a much bigger clone, this may be a read error. The sample has other DNA sequences that encode this CDR3 too. The chain carries TRBV9 and TRBJ2-1; D is undetermined. Germline assignment: CDR1 SGDLS and CDR2 YYNGEE. The CDR3 covers 13 residues. The CDR3 reads CASSKSSYNEQFF. For the CDR3, the DNA is TGTGCAAGCAGCAAGAGCTCCTACAATGAGCAGTTCTTC.

In this sample, this clone turned up a few times. This chain uses TRBV19 with TRBJ2-4, with D hard to call. The CDR3 extends over 15 amino acids. Deletions cut 3 bases from V and 3 bases from J, with 12 bases between. Germline V gene data show CDR1 as LNHDA and CDR2 as SQIVND (reference sequence). This CDR3 is CASSILDLGKNIQYF. The CDR3 nucleotides read TGTGCCAGTAGTATCTTGGACCTTGGCAAAAACATTCAGTACTTC.